The 32 T cell receptor beta chains listed next were all sequenced from one sample in a study of T cell responses to AZD1222 COVID-19 vaccine. Assay: immunoSEQ multiplex PCR; the TCRdb copy retains only in-frame clones and omits some. The sample consists of 75,000 to 85,000 clones, about 85% of them appearing once. The sample consisted of peripheral blood, taken on day 0 of AZD1222 vaccination. The source of these receptors is an adult in good health.

The chain has TRBV12-3 or TRBV12-4 and TRBJ1-1; the D is unclear. The CDR3 consists of 13 residues. Trimming shortened V by 3 bases and J by 1 base, and 6 bases separated the two germline ends. The CDR3 DNA is TGTGCCAGCAGTTTTTCAGGGAACACTGAAGCTTTCTTT. It yields the protein CASSFSGNTEAFF.

The rearrangement uses TRBV9 and TRBJ2-2, with D unresolved. The CDR3 spans 14 residues. The germline V and J ends were trimmed by 1 base and 6 bases, with 10 bases remaining between them. Germline V CDR1 and CDR2: SGDLS, YYNGEE. CDR3 loop: CASSVRWTAGELFF. In nucleotides, the CDR3 is TGTGCCAGCAGCGTAAGGTGGACGGCCGGGGAGCTGTTTTTT.

The rearrangement joins TRBV12-3 or TRBV12-4 to TRBJ2-7; D gene unclear. CDR3 length: 11 residues. Trimming pared 3 bases from V and 6 bases from J, leaving 6 bases between. CDR3 sequence reads: CASSLGTEQYF. CDR3 bases: TGTGCCAGCAGTTTGGGTACCGAGCAGTACTTC.

The V gene is TRBV5-1, the J gene TRBJ2-3; the match to TRBD2 covers 7 bases. Germline V gene sequence: CDR1 SGHRS, CDR2 YFSETQ. V shed 4 bases and J 2 bases; nucleotides not matched to a gene: 13. This CDR3 is 17 amino acids long. CDR3 DNA sequence: TGCGCCAGCAGCCTGACCGGGAGTAGCGGGTTCACAGATACGCAGTATTTT. It is translated as CASSLTGSSGFTDTQYF.

This clone was seen a single time. The genes are TRBV7-3 and TRBJ1-1; D is possibly TRBD1 (5 bases). V dropped 4 bases and J dropped 1 base, with 13 bases sitting between them. From germline, CDR1 is SGHTA and CDR2 FQGTGA. This CDR3 contains 15 residues. The DNA for the CDR3 is TGTGCCAGCAGCTCAGGGATTTCCCAGAACACTGAAGCTTTCTTT. This sequence encodes CASSSGISQNTEAFF.

This chain joins TRBV2 and TRBJ1-4; 7 nucleotides line up with TRBD1. Germline CDR1 is SNHLY and CDR2 is FYNNEI. This CDR3 contains 16 residues. J lost 10 bases, V lost 6 bases, and 17 bases had no gene match. The CDR3 protein is CASSSEGGTAAGKLFF. CDR3 DNA sequence: TGTGCCAGCAGCAGTGAAGGCGGGACAGCCGCGGGAAAACTGTTTTTT.

The genes are TRBV5-1 and TRBJ1-3; tentative D call: TRBD1 (5 bases). CDR1 is SGHRS, CDR2 YFSETQ, per germline. The CDR3 is made up of 15 amino acids. V gave up 4 bases and J gave up 0 bases, with 11 bases separating them. The chain's CDR3 is CASSATGDSGNTIYF. DNA of the CDR3: TGCGCCAGCAGCGCTACAGGAGACTCTGGAAACACCATATATTTT.

This clone has only one observation. This rearrangement joins TRBV7-9 to TRBJ1-2, with 12 bases aligning to TRBD1. Unmatched junction bases numbered 10, after V lost 1 base and J lost 7 bases. The CDR3 totals 17 residues. Germline loops: CDR1 SEHNR, CDR2 FQNEAQ (reference sequence). The CDR3 region is CASSLGVPGQGAGGYTF. CDR3 sequence (DNA): TGTGCCAGCAGCTTAGGGGTCCCGGGACAGGGGGCTGGTGGCTACACCTTC. The full variable domain, its missing parts supplied by reference TRBV7-9 and TRBJ1-2, is DTGVSQNPRHKITKRGQNVTFRCDPISEHNRLYWYRQTLGQGPEFLTYFQNEAQLEKSRLLSDRFSAERPKGSFSTLEIQRTEQGDSAMYLCASSLGVPGQGAGGYTFGSGTRLTVV.

The rearrangement uses TRBV4-1 and TRBJ2-3; D is ambiguous. The CDR3 is made up of 15 amino acids. Germline V gene lookup returns CDR1 MGHRA and CDR2 YSYEKL. V dropped 4 bases and J dropped 2 bases, with 13 bases sitting between them. The DNA of the CDR3 is TGCGCCAGCAGCCCTACTCCACTTAACACAGATACGCAGTATTTT. Translation: CASSPTPLNTDTQYF.

The chain carries TRBV4-1 and TRBJ1-5; D unresolved. The CDR3 runs to 13 residues. Germline CDR1 and CDR2: MGHRA and YSYEKL. With 0 bases removed from V and 9 bases from J, the gap between germline ends came to 9 bases. As DNA, the CDR3 is TGCGCCAGCAGCCAAGATGAGAGGCTGCCCCAGCATTTT. Protein sequence: CASSQDERLPQHF.

CDR3 residues: CASSSPGQGHYEQYF. The CDR3 nucleotides read TGTGCCAGCAGTTCCCCGGGACAGGGCCACTACGAGCAGTACTTC. This chain links TRBV6-5 with TRBJ2-7; TRBD1 agrees at 9 bases. V trimming: 4 bases; J trimming: 3 bases; junction bases outside the gene matches: 7. This CDR3 spans 15 amino acids. The germline V gene encodes CDR1 MNHEY and CDR2 SVGAGI.

The chain employs TRBV7-2 and TRBJ1-6; D is perhaps TRBD1 (5 bases). Per germline, CDR1 SGHTA and CDR2 FQGNSA. V lost 1 base and J 10 bases, leaving 14 bases between the germline ends. The CDR3 sequence is 15 residues long. The CDR3 here is CASSLVAGRGSPLHF. The CDR3 nucleotides read TGTGCCAGCAGCTTAGTGGCGGGGCGAGGGTCACCCCTCCACTTT.

This chain uses TRBV11-3 with TRBJ1-2; D is uncertain. This CDR3 spans 13 amino acids. Germline V lookup: CDR1 SGHNT, CDR2 YENEEA. V lost 3 bases and J lost 1, with 6 bases in between. The CDR3 reads CASSFGINYGYTF. CDR3 bases: TGTGCCAGCAGCTTCGGGATTAACTATGGCTACACCTTC.

The rearrangement uses TRBV4-3 and TRBJ2-1; 12 bases are shared with TRBD2. Germline CDR1 is LGHNA and CDR2 is YSLEER. Losses at the gene ends were 5 bases for V and 10 bases for J; bases not matched to a gene: 15. The CDR3 spans 17 residues. This CDR3 is CASSSSGTSGSEGEQFF. The CDR3, as DNA: TGCGCCAGCAGCTCGTCCGGGACTAGCGGGTCTGAGGGGGAGCAGTTCTTC.

The chain joins TRBV6-5 to TRBJ1-2; D is undetermined. This CDR3 comprises 12 residues. Looked up from germline, CDR1 is MNHEY and CDR2 is SVGAGI. V was trimmed by 8 bases and J by 6 bases, leaving 13 bases between them. The CDR3 bases are TGTGCCAGCGGCCTCCGGGGTGATGGCTACACCTTC. Translating gives CASGLRGDGYTF.

The rearrangement uses TRBV19 and TRBJ1-5; D is undetermined. Trimming took 3 bases from V and 6 from J, leaving 6 bases between them. The CDR3 covers 12 residues. Germline loops: CDR1 LNHDA, CDR2 SQIVND (reference sequence). In nucleotides, the CDR3 is TGTGCCAGTAGTATGGATCTTCAGCCCCAGCATTTT. Translating gives CASSMDLQPQHF. The entire variable domain, with the rest obtained from reference TRBV19 and TRBJ1-5, is as follows: DGGITQSPKYLFRKEGQNVTLSCEQNLNHDAMYWYRQDPGQGLRLIYYSQIVNDFQKGDIAEGYSVSREKKESFPLTVTSAQKNPTAFYLCASSMDLQPQHFGDGTRLSIL.

The chain carries TRBV5-1 and TRBJ1-1; D unresolved. V lost 0 bases and J 1 base, leaving 13 bases between the germline ends. Germline lookup yields CDR1 SGHRS and CDR2 YFSETQ. The CDR3 is 16 residues long. The DNA of the CDR3 is TGCGCCAGCAGCTTGGGAGGAGTCCGCGCGAACACTGAAGCTTTCTTT. This sequence encodes CASSLGGVRANTEAFF.

The gene calls are TRBV13 and TRBJ1-6, with 8 bases lining up with TRBD1. Unmatched junction bases numbered 3, after V lost 4 bases and J lost 10 bases. This CDR3 has 13 amino acids. Germline CDR1 reads PRHDT; CDR2 reads FYEKMQ (reference sequence). The CDR3 sequence is CASSSQGGSPLHF. CDR3 coding DNA: TGTGCCAGCAGCTCACAGGGGGGATCACCCCTCCACTTT.

Turning to this clone: Other DNA variants within this sample encode the same CDR3. The chain links TRBV7-2 to TRBJ2-5; D gene ambiguous. V gave up 2 bases and J gave up 2 bases, with 9 bases separating them. CDR1 is SGHTA, CDR2 FQGNSA, per germline. The CDR3 runs to 14 residues. CDR3 in amino acids: CASSLSFGQETQYF. DNA of the CDR3: TGTGCCAGCAGCTTATCGTTTGGACAAGAGACCCAGTACTTC. Drawing the rest from reference TRBV7-2 and TRBJ2-5, the complete variable domain is GAGVSQSPSNKVTEKGKDVELRCDPISGHTALYWYRQSLGQGLEFLIYFQGNSAPDKSGLPSDRFSAERTGGSVSTLTIQRTQQEDSAVYLCASSLSFGQETQYFGPGTRLLVL.

V is TRBV7-6 and J is TRBJ2-2; no firm D call. The V and J ends lost 0 bases and 0 bases respectively, with 8 bases between them. Germline assignment: CDR1 SGHVS and CDR2 FNYEAQ. CDR3 length: 16 residues. The CDR3 sequence is CASSLAEHTNTGELFF. The CDR3 nucleotides are TGTGCCAGCAGCTTAGCGGAACATACGAACACCGGGGAGCTGTTTTTT.

The rearrangement uses TRBV9 and TRBJ2-7, with D unresolved. This CDR3 region has 14 residues. From germline, CDR1 is SGDLS and CDR2 YYNGEE. Trimming stripped 0 bases from V and 0 bases from J, with 7 bases between. The CDR3 DNA reads as TGTGCCAGCAGCGTAGAAACATCCTCCTACGAGCAGTACTTC. Translating gives CASSVETSSYEQYF. The variable domain in full, completed from reference TRBV9 and TRBJ2-7, reads DSGVTQTPKHLITATGQRVTLRCSPRSGDLSVYWYQQSLDQGLQFLIQYYNGEERAKGNILERFSAQQFPDLHSELNLSSLELGDSALYFCASSVETSSYEQYFGPGTRLTVT.

V is TRBV28 and J is TRBJ2-7; D gene unclear. CDR1 is MDHEN, CDR2 SYDVKM, per germline. Between the trimmed V and J ends, which lost 5 bases and 3 bases, there was a span of 2 bases. The CDR3 is 10 residues long. This chain's CDR3 is CASSGYEQYF. CDR3 nucleotide sequence: TGTGCCAGCAGTGGCTACGAGCAGTACTTC. Combining the CDR3 with reference TRBV28 and TRBJ2-7 gives the whole variable domain DVKVTQSSRYLVKRTGEKVFLECVQDMDHENMFWYRQDPGLGLRLIYFSYDVKMKEKGDIPEGYSVSREKKERFSLILESASTNQTSMYLCASSGYEQYFGPGTRLTVT.

This chain uses TRBV19 with TRBJ1-1, with D unresolved. CDR1 and CDR2 (germline): LNHDA, SQIVND (reference sequence). This CDR3 region has 13 residues. Trimming removed 3 bases at V and 2 bases at J, with 7 bases between. CDR3 sequence reads: CASSITENTEAFF. The CDR3 DNA follows: TGTGCCAGTAGTATCACAGAAAACACTGAAGCTTTCTTT.

The DNA for the CDR3 is TGTGCCAGCAGCCCCCCACTAGCGGGCCTCAATGAGCAGTTCTTC. This codes for CASSPPLAGLNEQFF. The gene calls are TRBV6-5 and TRBJ2-1; 9 bases are a match to TRBD2. The V and J ends lost 6 bases and 6 bases, in that order; junction bases with no gene match: 9. There are 15 residues in the CDR3. Germline values: CDR1 MNHEY, CDR2 SVGAGI.

V is TRBV5-4 and J is TRBJ1-6; TRBD1 matches 7 bases. Germline CDR1 and CDR2: SGHNT and YYREEE (reference sequence). The CDR3 is 14 amino acids. The junction had 5 bases not matched to a gene; V was cut back by 5 bases and J by 6 bases. CDR3 in DNA: TGTGCCAGCAGTGAGACAGGGCTTAATTCACCCCTCCACTTT. It translates to CASSETGLNSPLHF.

The chain is built from TRBV7-2 and TRBJ2-6; no clear D. CDR1 is SGHTA and CDR2 is FQGNSA in the germline V gene. The CDR3 runs 16 residues. Trimming removed 1 base from V and 0 bases from J, with 7 bases in between. CDR3 region: CASSLDGSSGANVLTF. In DNA, the CDR3 is TGTGCCAGCAGCTTAGATGGCAGCTCTGGGGCCAACGTCCTGACTTTC.

This sequence joins TRBV9 and TRBJ2-3; 12 bases fit TRBD2. The CDR3 is 16 residues long. Germline V gene lookup returns CDR1 SGDLS and CDR2 YYNGEE. The ends lost 4 bases at V and 0 bases at J; junction bases unmatched: 3. CDR3 DNA: TGTGCCAGCAGCCTTGGACTAGCGGGAAGCACAGATACGCAGTATTTT. Translation gives CASSLGLAGSTDTQYF.

The chain recombines TRBV5-5 with TRBJ1-5; 9 bases map to TRBD1. Germline V gene data show CDR1 as SGHKS and CDR2 as YYEKEE (reference sequence). V lost 4 bases, J lost 0 bases, and 5 bases stayed unmatched. The CDR3 length is 16 residues. The CDR3 loop reads CASSGTGPYSNQPQHF. The DNA for the CDR3 is TGTGCCAGCAGCGGGACAGGGCCCTATAGCAATCAGCCCCAGCATTTT.

The gene calls are TRBV2 and TRBJ1-1; D possibly corresponds to TRBD1 (5 bases). Trimming pared 8 bases from V and 3 bases from J, leaving 13 bases between. CDR1 is SNHLY, CDR2 FYNNEI, per germline. The CDR3 covers 13 residues. The CDR3 DNA sequence: TGTGCCAGCGGGGGTCAAGAGGACACTGAAGCTTTCTTT. Its translation is CASGGQEDTEAFF.

The chain joins TRBV4-1 to TRBJ2-3; TRBD1 might be the D (6 bases). With 3 bases removed from V and 4 bases from J, the gap between germline ends came to 14 bases. CDR3 length: 15 residues. Germline loops: CDR1 MGHRA, CDR2 YSYEKL. The CDR3 spells CASSQGAFQPDTQYF. The CDR3 nucleotides read TGCGCCAGCAGCCAGGGGGCTTTTCAACCAGATACGCAGTATTTT.

This sequence joins TRBV5-1 and TRBJ2-3, with TRBD2 matching over 7 bases. The CDR3 runs to 14 residues. The ends lost 4 bases at V and 4 bases at J; junction bases unmatched: 6. Germline loops: CDR1 SGHRS, CDR2 YFSETQ. CDR3 bases: TGCGCCAGCAGCCCGGGTCTAGCGGCAGATACGCAGTATTTT. This gives the protein CASSPGLAADTQYF.

The rearrangement uses TRBV5-1 and TRBJ2-3; 10 bases match TRBD2. From germline, CDR1 is SGHRS and CDR2 YFSETQ. The CDR3 covers 17 residues. The V segment lost 0 bases and the J segment 5 bases; nucleotides outside the gene matches: 9. CDR3 amino acids: CASSLDPAGGPGDTQYF. The CDR3 coding sequence is TGCGCCAGCAGCTTGGACCCAGCGGGAGGGCCAGGAGATACGCAGTATTTT.